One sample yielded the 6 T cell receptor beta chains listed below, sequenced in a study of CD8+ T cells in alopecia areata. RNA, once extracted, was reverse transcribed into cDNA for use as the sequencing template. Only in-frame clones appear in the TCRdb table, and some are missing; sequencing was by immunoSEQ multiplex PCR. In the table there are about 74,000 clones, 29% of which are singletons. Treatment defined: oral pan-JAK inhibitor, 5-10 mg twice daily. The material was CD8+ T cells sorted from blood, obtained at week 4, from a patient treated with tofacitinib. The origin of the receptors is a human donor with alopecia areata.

CDR3 DNA: TGTGCCAGCAGCCTCGAGGCGCCGGCTAGCTACGAGCAGTACTTC. This translates into CASSLEAPASYEQYF. The rearrangement uses TRBV7-9 and TRBJ2-7; D is unresolved. Trimming stripped 5 bases from V and 3 bases from J, with 17 bases between. Germline V gene data show CDR1 as SEHNR and CDR2 as FQNEAQ (reference sequence). This CDR3 is 15 amino acids long.

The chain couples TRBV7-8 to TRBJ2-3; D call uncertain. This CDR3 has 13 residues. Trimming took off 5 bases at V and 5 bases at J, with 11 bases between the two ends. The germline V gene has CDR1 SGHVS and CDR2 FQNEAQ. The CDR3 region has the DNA TGTGCCAGCAGCCAAGTTCTCCGAGATACGCAGTATTTT. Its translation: CASSQVLRDTQYF.

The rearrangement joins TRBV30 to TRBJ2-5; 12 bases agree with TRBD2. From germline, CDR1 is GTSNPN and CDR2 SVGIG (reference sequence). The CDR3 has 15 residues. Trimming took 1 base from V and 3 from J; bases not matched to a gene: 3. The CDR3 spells CAWSARLAGEETQYF. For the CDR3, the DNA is TGTGCCTGGAGTGCGCGACTAGCGGGGGAAGAGACCCAGTACTTC.

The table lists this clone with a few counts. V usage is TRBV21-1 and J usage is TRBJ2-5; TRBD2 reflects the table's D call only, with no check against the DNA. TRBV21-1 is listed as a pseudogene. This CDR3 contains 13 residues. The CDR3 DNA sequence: TGTGCCAGCAGCAGGGGGGGGCAAGAGACCCAGTACTTC. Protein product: CASSRGGQETQYF.

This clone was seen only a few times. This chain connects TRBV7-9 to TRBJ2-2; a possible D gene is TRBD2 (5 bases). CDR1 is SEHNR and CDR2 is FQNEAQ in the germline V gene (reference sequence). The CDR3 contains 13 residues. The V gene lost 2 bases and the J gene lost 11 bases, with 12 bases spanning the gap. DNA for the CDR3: TGTGCCAGCAGCTTATCCGGGGAGTTAGAGCTGTTTTTT. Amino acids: CASSLSGELELFF.

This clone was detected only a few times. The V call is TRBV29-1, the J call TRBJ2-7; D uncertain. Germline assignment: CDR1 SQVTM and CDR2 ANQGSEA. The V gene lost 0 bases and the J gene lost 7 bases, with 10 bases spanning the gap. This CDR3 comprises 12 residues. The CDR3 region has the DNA TGCAGCGTTGAAGATCTTGTCGGGGAGCAGTACTTC. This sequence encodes CSVEDLVGEQYF.